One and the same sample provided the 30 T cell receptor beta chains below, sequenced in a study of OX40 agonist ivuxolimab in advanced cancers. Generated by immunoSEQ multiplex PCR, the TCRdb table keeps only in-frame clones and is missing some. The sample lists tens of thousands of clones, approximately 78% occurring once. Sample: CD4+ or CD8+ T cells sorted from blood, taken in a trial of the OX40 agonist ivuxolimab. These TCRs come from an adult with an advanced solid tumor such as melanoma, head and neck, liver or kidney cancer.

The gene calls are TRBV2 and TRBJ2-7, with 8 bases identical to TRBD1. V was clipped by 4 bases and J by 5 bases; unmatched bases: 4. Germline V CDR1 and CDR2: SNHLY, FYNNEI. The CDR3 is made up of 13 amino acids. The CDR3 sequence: CASSGQGMNEQYF. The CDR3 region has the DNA TGTGCCAGCAGTGGACAGGGGATGAACGAGCAGTACTTC.

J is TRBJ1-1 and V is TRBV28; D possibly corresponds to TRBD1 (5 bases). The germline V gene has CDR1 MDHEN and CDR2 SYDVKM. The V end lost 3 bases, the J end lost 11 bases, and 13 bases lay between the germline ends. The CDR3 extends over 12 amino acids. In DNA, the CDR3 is TGTGCCAGCAGTTTGGGAGGGGTCGGGGCTTTCTTT. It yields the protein CASSLGGVGAFF.

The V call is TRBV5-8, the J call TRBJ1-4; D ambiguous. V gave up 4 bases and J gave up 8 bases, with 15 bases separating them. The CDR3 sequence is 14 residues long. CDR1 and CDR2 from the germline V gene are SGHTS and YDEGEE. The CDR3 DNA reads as TGTGCCAGCAGCCGGACCGATAAGTGGGAAAAACTGTTTTTT. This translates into CASSRTDKWEKLFF.

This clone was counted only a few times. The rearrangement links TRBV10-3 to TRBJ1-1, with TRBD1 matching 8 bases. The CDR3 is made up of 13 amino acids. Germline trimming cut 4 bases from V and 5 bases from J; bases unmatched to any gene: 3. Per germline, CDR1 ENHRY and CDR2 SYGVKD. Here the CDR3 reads CAISVWDRTEAFF. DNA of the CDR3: TGTGCCATCAGTGTATGGGACAGGACTGAAGCTTTCTTT.

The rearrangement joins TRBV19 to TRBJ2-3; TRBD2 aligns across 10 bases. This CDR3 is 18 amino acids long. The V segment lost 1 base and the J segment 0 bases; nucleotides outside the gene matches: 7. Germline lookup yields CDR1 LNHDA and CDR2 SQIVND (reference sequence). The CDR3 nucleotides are TGTGCCAGTAGTATAGCACTAGCGGGGACTTCTAGCACAGATACGCAGTATTTT. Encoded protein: CASSIALAGTSSTDTQYF.

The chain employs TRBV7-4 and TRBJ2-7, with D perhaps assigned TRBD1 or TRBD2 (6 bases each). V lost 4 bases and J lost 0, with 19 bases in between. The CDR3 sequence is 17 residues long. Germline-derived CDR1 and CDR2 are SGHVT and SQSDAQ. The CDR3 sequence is CASSYPRPGGFSYEQYF. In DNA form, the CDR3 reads TGTGCCAGCAGCTATCCTAGGCCCGGGGGCTTCTCCTACGAGCAGTACTTC.

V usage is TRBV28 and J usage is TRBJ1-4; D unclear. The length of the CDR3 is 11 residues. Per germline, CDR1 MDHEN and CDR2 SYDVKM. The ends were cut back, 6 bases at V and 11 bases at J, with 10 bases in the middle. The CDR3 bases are TGTGCCAGCAGCCTATTCGGGAAACTGTTTTTT. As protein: CASSLFGKLFF.

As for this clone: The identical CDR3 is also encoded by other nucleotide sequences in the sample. CDR3 region: CASSSRANSPLHF. The DNA of the CDR3 is TGTGCCAGCAGTTCCAGGGCTAATTCACCCCTCCACTTT. The chain recombines TRBV28 with TRBJ1-6, with D perhaps matching TRBD1 (5 bases). The CDR3 consists of 13 residues. Trimming removed 4 bases from V and 6 bases from J, with 7 bases in between. The germline gives CDR1 MDHEN, CDR2 SYDVKM.

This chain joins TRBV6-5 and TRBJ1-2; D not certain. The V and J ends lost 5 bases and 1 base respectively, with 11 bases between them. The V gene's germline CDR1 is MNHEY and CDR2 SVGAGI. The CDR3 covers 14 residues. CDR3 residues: CASSTREINYGYTF. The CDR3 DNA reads TGTGCCAGCAGTACTCGGGAGATTAACTATGGCTACACCTTC.

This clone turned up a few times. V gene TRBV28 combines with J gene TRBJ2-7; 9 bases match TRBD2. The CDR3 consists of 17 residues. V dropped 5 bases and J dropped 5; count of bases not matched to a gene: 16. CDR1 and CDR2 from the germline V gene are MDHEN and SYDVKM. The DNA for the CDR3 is TGTGCCAGCAGTCCATCAACCCGCGGGCTAGCGGGAAACGAGCAGTACTTC. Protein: CASSPSTRGLAGNEQYF.

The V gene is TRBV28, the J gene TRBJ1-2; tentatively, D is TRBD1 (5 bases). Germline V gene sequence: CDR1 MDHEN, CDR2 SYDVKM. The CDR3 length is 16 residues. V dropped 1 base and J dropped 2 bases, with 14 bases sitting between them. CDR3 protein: CASSLSPPDRNYGYTF. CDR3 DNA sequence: TGTGCCAGCAGTTTATCCCCCCCCGACAGAAACTATGGCTACACCTTC.

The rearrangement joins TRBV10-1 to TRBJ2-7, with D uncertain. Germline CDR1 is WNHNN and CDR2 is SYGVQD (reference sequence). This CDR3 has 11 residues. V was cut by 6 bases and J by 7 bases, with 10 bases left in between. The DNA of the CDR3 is TGCGCCAGCAGAGGAGTGGGTGAGCAGTACTTC. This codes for CASRGVGEQYF.

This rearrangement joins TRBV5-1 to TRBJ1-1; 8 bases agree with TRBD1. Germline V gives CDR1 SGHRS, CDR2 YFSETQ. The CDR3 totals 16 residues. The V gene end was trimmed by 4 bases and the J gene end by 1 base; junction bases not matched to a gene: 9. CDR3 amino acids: CASSVRTGTGNTEAFF. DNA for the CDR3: TGCGCCAGCAGCGTAAGGACAGGGACCGGGAACACTGAAGCTTTCTTT.

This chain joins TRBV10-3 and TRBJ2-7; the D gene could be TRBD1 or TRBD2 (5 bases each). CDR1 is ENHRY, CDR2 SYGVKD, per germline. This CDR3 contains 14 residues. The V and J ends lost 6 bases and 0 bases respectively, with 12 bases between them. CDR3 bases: TGTGCCATCAGAGCCGGGGCTAGCTCCTACGAGCAGTACTTC. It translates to CAIRAGASSYEQYF.

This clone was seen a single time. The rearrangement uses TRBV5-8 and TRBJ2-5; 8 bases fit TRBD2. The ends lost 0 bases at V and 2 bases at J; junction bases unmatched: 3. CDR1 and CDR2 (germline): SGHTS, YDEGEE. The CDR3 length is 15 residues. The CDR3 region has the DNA TGTGCCAGCAGCTTGGGAGTAGCGGGGCAAGAGACCCAGTACTTC. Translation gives CASSLGVAGQETQYF.

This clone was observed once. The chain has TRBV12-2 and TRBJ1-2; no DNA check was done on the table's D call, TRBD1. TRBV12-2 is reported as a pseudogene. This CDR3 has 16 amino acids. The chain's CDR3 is CASRLAPDRGMDGYTF. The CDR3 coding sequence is TGTGCAAGTCGCTTAGCTCCGGACAGGGGGATGGATGGCTACACCTTC.

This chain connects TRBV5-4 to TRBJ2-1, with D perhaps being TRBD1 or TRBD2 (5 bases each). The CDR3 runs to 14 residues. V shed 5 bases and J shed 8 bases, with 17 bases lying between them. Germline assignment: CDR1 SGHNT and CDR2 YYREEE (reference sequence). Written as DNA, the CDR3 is TGTGCCAGCAGAGAAGGGACCGGGGACGATGAGCAGTTCTTC. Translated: CASREGTGDDEQFF.

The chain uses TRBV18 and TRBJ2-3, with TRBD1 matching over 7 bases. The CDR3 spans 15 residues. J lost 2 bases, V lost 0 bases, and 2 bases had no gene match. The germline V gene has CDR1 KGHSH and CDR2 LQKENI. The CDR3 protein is CASSPPGQFTDTQYF. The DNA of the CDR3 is TGTGCCAGCTCACCACCGGGACAGTTCACAGATACGCAGTATTTT.

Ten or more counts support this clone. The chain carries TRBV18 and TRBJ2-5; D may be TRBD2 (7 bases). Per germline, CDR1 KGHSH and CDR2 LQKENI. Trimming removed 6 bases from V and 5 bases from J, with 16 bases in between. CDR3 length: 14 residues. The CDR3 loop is CASSLGGAVETQYF. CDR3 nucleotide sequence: TGTGCCAGCTCCCTAGGGGGGGCAGTGGAGACCCAGTACTTC. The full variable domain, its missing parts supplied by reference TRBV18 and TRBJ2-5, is NAGVMQNPRHLVRRRGQEARLRCSPMKGHSHVYWYRQLPEEGLKFMVYLQKENIIDESGMPKERFSAEFPKEGPSILRIQQVVRGDSAAYFCASSLGGAVETQYFGPGTRLLVL.

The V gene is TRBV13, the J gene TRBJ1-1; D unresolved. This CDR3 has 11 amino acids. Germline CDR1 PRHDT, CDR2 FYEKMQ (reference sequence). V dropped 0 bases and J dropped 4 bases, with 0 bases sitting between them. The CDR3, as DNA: TGTGCCAGCAGCTTAGGCACTGAAGCTTTCTTT. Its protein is CASSLGTEAFF.

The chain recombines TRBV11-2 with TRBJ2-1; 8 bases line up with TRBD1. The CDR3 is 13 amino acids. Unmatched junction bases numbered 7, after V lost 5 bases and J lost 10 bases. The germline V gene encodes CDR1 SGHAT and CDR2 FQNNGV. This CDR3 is CASSPQRDREQFF. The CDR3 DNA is TGTGCCAGCAGCCCCCAGAGGGACAGGGAGCAGTTCTTC. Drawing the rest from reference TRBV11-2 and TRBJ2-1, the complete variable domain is EAGVAQSPRYKIIEKRQSVAFWCNPISGHATLYWYQQILGQGPKLLIQFQNNGVVDDSQLPKDRFSAERLKGVDSTLKIQPAKLEDSAVYLCASSPQRDREQFFGPGTRLTVL.

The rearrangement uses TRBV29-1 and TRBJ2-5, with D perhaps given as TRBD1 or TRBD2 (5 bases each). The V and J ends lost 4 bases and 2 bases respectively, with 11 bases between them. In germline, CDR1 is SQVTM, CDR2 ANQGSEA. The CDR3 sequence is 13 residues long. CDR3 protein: CSVGGSDQETQYF. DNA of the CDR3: TGCAGCGTTGGGGGGAGCGATCAAGAGACCCAGTACTTC.

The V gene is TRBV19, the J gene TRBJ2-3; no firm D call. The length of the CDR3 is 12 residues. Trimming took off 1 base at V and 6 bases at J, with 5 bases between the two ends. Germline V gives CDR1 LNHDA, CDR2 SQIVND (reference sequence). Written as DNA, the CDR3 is TGTGCCAGTAGTATAGTAGGGGATACGCAGTATTTT. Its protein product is CASSIVGDTQYF.

The CDR3 region has the DNA TGTGCCAGCAGCTTAGAGGGGCAGGGAGGAAACACCATATATTTT. Translating it yields CASSLEGQGGNTIYF. The chain links TRBV11-2 to TRBJ1-3, with a possible D match to TRBD1 (5 bases). Trimming pared 0 bases from V and 4 bases from J, leaving 10 bases between. This CDR3 comprises 15 residues. Germline V gene lookup returns CDR1 SGHAT and CDR2 FQNNGV.

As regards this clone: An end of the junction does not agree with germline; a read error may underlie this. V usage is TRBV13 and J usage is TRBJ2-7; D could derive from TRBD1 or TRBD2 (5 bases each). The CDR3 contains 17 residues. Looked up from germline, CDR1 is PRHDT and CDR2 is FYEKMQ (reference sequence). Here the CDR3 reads CASSSPPTTGTSNEQYF. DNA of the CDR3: TGTGCCAGCAGCTCACCACCTACTACCGGGACCTCCAACGAGCAGTACTTC.

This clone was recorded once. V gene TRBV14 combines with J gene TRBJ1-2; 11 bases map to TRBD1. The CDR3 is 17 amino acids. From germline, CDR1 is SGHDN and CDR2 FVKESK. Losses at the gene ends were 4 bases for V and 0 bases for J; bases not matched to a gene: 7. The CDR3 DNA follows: TGTGCCAGCAGCCCTGCCGGACAGGGGGCGCCTAACTATGGCTACACCTTC. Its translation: CASSPAGQGAPNYGYTF.

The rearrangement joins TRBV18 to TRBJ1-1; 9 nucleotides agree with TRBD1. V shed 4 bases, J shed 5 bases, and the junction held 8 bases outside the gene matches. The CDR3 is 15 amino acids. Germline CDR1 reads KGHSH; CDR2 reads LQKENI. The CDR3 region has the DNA TGTGCCAGCTCACGCGTGGGACAGGGAGGGACTGAAGCTTTCTTT. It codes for CASSRVGQGGTEAFF.

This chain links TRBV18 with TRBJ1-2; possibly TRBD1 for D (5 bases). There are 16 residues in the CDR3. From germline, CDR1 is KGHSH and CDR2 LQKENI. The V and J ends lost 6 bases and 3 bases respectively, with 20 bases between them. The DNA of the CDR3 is TGTGCCAGCTCTCTTAAAACCAGGGAGCAACACTATGGCTACACCTTC. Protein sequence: CASSLKTREQHYGYTF. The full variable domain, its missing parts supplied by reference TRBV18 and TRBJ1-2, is NAGVMQNPRHLVRRRGQEARLRCSPMKGHSHVYWYRQLPEEGLKFMVYLQKENIIDESGMPKERFSAEFPKEGPSILRIQQVVRGDSAAYFCASSLKTREQHYGYTFGSGTRLTVV.

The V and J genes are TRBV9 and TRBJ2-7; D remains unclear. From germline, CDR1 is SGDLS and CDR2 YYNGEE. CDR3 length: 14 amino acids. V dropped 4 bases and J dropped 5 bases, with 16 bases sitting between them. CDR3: CASSTRWEWNEQYF. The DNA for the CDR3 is TGTGCCAGCAGCACCCGATGGGAATGGAACGAGCAGTACTTC.

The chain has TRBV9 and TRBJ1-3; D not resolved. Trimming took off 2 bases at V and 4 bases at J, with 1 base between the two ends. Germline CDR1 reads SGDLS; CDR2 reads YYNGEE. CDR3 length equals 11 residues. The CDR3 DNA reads TGTGCCAGCAGCGTCGGAAACACCATATATTTT. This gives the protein CASSVGNTIYF.